The present T cell receptor beta chain was sequenced within a study of T cells in Graves' hyperthyroidism and ophthalmopathy. Amplification of TCR beta CDR3 regions used RNA as the template. HTBI primers were used for first-round RT-PCR of the TCR CDR3. TCRdb ran MiXCR on the multiplex PCR reads and lists one entry per CDR3 protein. The sample lists about 380,000 distinct CDR3 sequences; about a fifth were seen once. There are a few counts of this clonotype. The sequence came from a man in his late teens or twenties with Graves' ophthalmopathy. The specimen sequenced was blood.

The DNA of the CDR3 is TGTGCCAGCAGCTCGGACAGGGGGGAAGCTTTCTTT. Translation gives CASSSDRGEAFF. The chain uses TRBV5-4 and TRBJ1-1, with TRBD1 matching over 10 bases. Unmatched junction bases numbered 1, after V lost 3 bases and J lost 8 bases. The germline gives CDR1 SGHNT, CDR2 YYREEE (reference sequence). The CDR3 contains 12 residues.